This TCR beta chain was sequenced for a study of blood T cell repertoires in COVID-19. Study overall: From the United States, Italy and Spain came samples of acute and convalescent COVID-19. Nucleic acid was either cDNA or gDNA, and it came from T cells, B-cell-depleted T cells, or PBMCs.

Unmatched junction bases numbered 0, after V lost 4 bases and J lost 5 bases. Germline CDR1 SNHLY, CDR2 FYNNEI. This CDR3 is built from 13 residues. As processed by the authors: Reference gene primers were amplified, and this amplification served to estimate nucleated cell counts. Using immunoSEQ multiplex PCR, the repertoire was profiled, and TCRdb retains in-frame clones only, with some absent. The DNA was the basis for D and trimming; V, J and clone size are from that table. Altogether about 130,000 clones are present, around 80% being singletons, with the ten largest covering under 2.5%. This clonotype was obtained from a man between 65 and 85 years old with acute or convalescent COVID-19. Sequencing was done on a sample of peripheral blood. The chain couples TRBV2 to TRBJ2-4; 9 bases agree with TRBD1. The CDR3 region is CASSGDRENIQYF. The CDR3 nucleotides read TGTGCCAGCAGTGGGGACAGGGAAAACATTCAGTACTTC.